Listed here are 32 T cell receptor beta chains from one sample, sequenced in a study of blood T cell repertoires in COVID-19 (dated by TCRdb to the early 2020s). Library preparation was by the immunoSEQ multiplex PCR assay. Not all clones reach the TCRdb copy of this immuneACCESS table, which keeps in-frame sequences only. Checked studies attribute under half of the gap to unresolved V genes and leave the rest unexplained. Recorded for this sample are 40,000 to 50,000 clones; 77% of them occurred a single time. Under 30% of the sample is in the top ten clones. Sequenced: peripheral blood. All receptors derive from a woman in her sixties or seventies with acute or convalescent COVID-19.

This clone was seen once. The chain couples TRBV9 to TRBJ2-1; 9 positions match TRBD1. The CDR3 loop spans 15 amino acids. Germline CDR1 SGDLS, CDR2 YYNGEE. Unmatched junction bases numbered 3, after V lost 0 bases and J lost 5 bases. CDR3 DNA sequence: TGTGCCAGCAGCGTAGGGGGGACAGGGAACAATGAGCAGTTCTTC. Its translation: CASSVGGTGNNEQFF.

The V gene is TRBV19, the J gene TRBJ1-2; D possibly corresponds to TRBD1 (6 bases). The V gene lost 7 bases and the J gene lost 4 bases, with 16 bases spanning the gap. Per germline, CDR1 LNHDA and CDR2 SQIVND (reference sequence). This CDR3 has 14 residues. The CDR3 sequence is CASTRGGHSYGYTF. In DNA form, the CDR3 reads TGTGCCAGTACCCGAGGGGGACACTCCTATGGCTACACCTTC.

The J gene is TRBJ1-4, the V gene TRBV4-3, with D maybe TRBD1 (6 bases). V gave up 3 bases and J gave up 7 bases, with 18 bases separating them. The CDR3 runs to 16 residues. Germline values: CDR1 LGHNA, CDR2 YSLEER. CDR3 DNA: TGCGCCAGCAGCCAGATGGGGGGGGGCGGTGGTGAAAAACTGTTTTTT. Protein: CASSQMGGGGGEKLFF.

V and J are TRBV6-6 and TRBJ2-5; 10 bases map to TRBD2. This CDR3 spans 16 amino acids. Germline values: CDR1 MNHNY, CDR2 SVGAGI (reference sequence). J gave up 4 bases and V 0 bases, and 5 bases lay outside the gene matches. The CDR3 DNA reads TGTGCCAGCAGTTACTCCTCGCGACTAGCGGGAGAGACCCAGTACTTC. It encodes CASSYSSRLAGETQYF.

The chain uses TRBV28 and TRBJ1-5, with D uncertain. The germline V and J ends were trimmed by 5 bases and 6 bases, with 14 bases remaining between them. There are 14 residues in the CDR3. The germline V gene has CDR1 MDHEN and CDR2 SYDVKM. CDR3 protein: CASSDPSWSQPQHF. CDR3 sequence (DNA): TGTGCCAGCAGTGATCCGAGTTGGTCTCAGCCCCAGCATTTT. Full variable domain (rest looked up from reference TRBV28 and TRBJ1-5): DVKVTQSSRYLVKRTGEKVFLECVQDMDHENMFWYRQDPGLGLRLIYFSYDVKMKEKGDIPEGYSVSREKKERFSLILESASTNQTSMYLCASSDPSWSQPQHFGDGTRLSIL.

This sequence joins TRBV6-6 and TRBJ1-1; no definite D call. Trimming removed 6 bases from V and 1 base from J, with 9 bases in between. CDR3 length: 13 amino acids. Germline CDR1 and CDR2: MNHNY and SVGAGI (reference sequence). The CDR3 coding sequence is TGTGCCAGCAGGGAGGCAGGGAACACTGAAGCTTTCTTT. It encodes CASREAGNTEAFF.

The rearrangement joins TRBV30 to TRBJ1-6; no reliable D call. CDR3 length: 13 residues. Germline V gene data show CDR1 as GTSNPN and CDR2 as SVGIG (reference sequence). Trimming stripped 5 bases from V and 3 bases from J, with 8 bases between. As DNA, the CDR3 is TGTGCCTGGTCTACAGACTATAATTCACCCCTCCACTTT. This sequence encodes CAWSTDYNSPLHF.

In its sample, this clone was seen once. This rearrangement joins TRBV30 to TRBJ2-6; 11 positions match TRBD1. After removal of 3 bases from V and 1 base from J, the junction contained 11 bases not matched to a gene. The CDR3 runs 19 residues. Germline V gene data show CDR1 as GTSNPN and CDR2 as SVGIG (reference sequence). This CDR3 is CAWRPRGGTGGSGANVLTF. The CDR3, as DNA: TGTGCCTGGAGGCCGCGGGGCGGGACAGGGGGATCTGGGGCCAACGTCCTGACTTTC.

This clone appeared a few times. The CDR3 here is CASSLAAGRSGNTIYF. The CDR3 region has the DNA TGCGCCAGCAGCTTGGCCGCGGGGAGGTCTGGAAACACCATATATTTT. The chain employs TRBV5-1 and TRBJ1-3, with D uncertain. Between the trimmed V and J ends, which lost 0 bases and 1 base, there was a span of 11 bases. The CDR3 totals 16 residues. Germline CDR1 and CDR2: SGHRS and YFSETQ.

V gene TRBV5-1 combines with J gene TRBJ2-2; 8 nucleotides line up with TRBD1. Unmatched junction bases numbered 10, after V lost 0 bases and J lost 0 bases. The germline gives CDR1 SGHRS, CDR2 YFSETQ. The CDR3 is 19 residues long. The CDR3 spells CASSLGGQAGATNTGELFF. As DNA, the CDR3 is TGCGCCAGCAGCTTGGGGGGACAGGCTGGGGCGACGAACACCGGGGAGCTGTTTTTT.

The chain joins TRBV18 to TRBJ1-1; D is uncertain. From germline, CDR1 is KGHSH and CDR2 LQKENI. The CDR3 spans 15 residues. V was trimmed by 2 bases and J by 0 bases, leaving 10 bases between them. This chain's CDR3 is CASSPSEYMNTEAFF. The CDR3 coding sequence is TGTGCCAGCTCACCAAGCGAATATATGAACACTGAAGCTTTCTTT.

This chain links TRBV9 with TRBJ1-6, with TRBD1 as a possible D gene (5 bases). This CDR3 is 13 amino acids long. The V and J ends lost 5 bases and 9 bases respectively, with 12 bases between them. Germline V gene data show CDR1 as SGDLS and CDR2 as YYNGEE. The DNA for the CDR3 is TGTGCCAGCAGTTCAGGGTCTGGTTCACCCCTCCACTTT. Encoded protein: CASSSGSGSPLHF.

In its sample, this clone was seen many times. The chain recombines TRBV30 with TRBJ1-1; the match to TRBD1 covers 9 bases. Germline CDR1 and CDR2: GTSNPN and SVGIG (reference sequence). The V segment lost 4 bases and the J segment 4 bases; nucleotides outside the gene matches: 10. This CDR3 contains 15 residues. Here the CDR3 reads CAWTRMRTGATEAFF. CDR3 nucleotides: TGTGCCTGGACCCGGATGCGGACAGGGGCCACTGAAGCTTTCTTT.

The chain combines TRBV15 with TRBJ2-1; TRBD2 might be the D (5 bases). The CDR3 sequence is 14 residues long. Germline assignment: CDR1 LNHNV and CDR2 YYDKDF (reference sequence). Trimming removed 1 base at V and 6 bases at J, with 10 bases between. The CDR3 nucleotides are TGTGCCACCAGCAGAGGGGGAGTGGGCAATGAGCAGTTCTTC. Residues: CATSRGGVGNEQFF.

This clone came up once. The chain is built from TRBV10-3 and TRBJ2-7; D is ambiguous. The CDR3 extends over 14 amino acids. Germline assignment: CDR1 ENHRY and CDR2 SYGVKD. Trimming shortened V by 6 bases and J by 0 bases, and 12 bases separated the two germline ends. The CDR3 region is CAIRAADDSYEQYF. CDR3 sequence (DNA): TGTGCCATCAGGGCGGCTGACGACTCCTACGAGCAGTACTTC.

The genes are TRBV7-6 and TRBJ2-2; 7 nucleotides line up with TRBD1. V lost 2 bases to trimming and J lost 7 bases; unmatched junction nucleotides: 7. Germline CDR1 is SGHVS and CDR2 is FNYEAQ. The CDR3 has 15 residues. This chain's CDR3 is CASSLRNTGDGELFF. The CDR3 nucleotides are TGTGCCAGCAGCTTAAGGAACACAGGGGACGGGGAGCTGTTTTTT.

The chain joins TRBV15 to TRBJ1-5, with 10 bases lining up with TRBD1. Losses at the gene ends were 5 bases for V and 6 bases for J; bases not matched to a gene: 7. This CDR3 spans 15 amino acids. From germline, CDR1 is LNHNV and CDR2 YYDKDF (reference sequence). In nucleotides, the CDR3 is TGTGCCACCAGCCCCCGGGACAGGGGTTTTCAGCCCCAGCATTTT. It codes for CATSPRDRGFQPQHF. Combining the CDR3 with reference TRBV15 and TRBJ1-5 gives the whole variable domain DAMVIQNPRYQVTQFGKPVTLSCSQTLNHNVMYWYQQKSSQAPKLLFHYYDKDFNNEADTPDNFQSRRPNTSFCFLDIRSPGLGDTAMYLCATSPRDRGFQPQHFGDGTRLSIL.

This clone was detected a few times. The chain has TRBV5-5 and TRBJ2-7, with 7 bases identical to TRBD1. With 7 bases clipped from V and 2 bases from J, the junction kept 3 bases outside the gene matches. There are 12 residues in the CDR3. Germline V lookup: CDR1 SGHKS, CDR2 YYEKEE (reference sequence). The CDR3 sequence is CASGTAAYEQYF. The DNA of the CDR3 is TGTGCCAGCGGGACAGCTGCCTACGAGCAGTACTTC.

This clone turned up a few times. The V gene is TRBV28, the J gene TRBJ1-4; D remains unclear. Germline V CDR1 and CDR2: MDHEN, SYDVKM. V was pared by 3 bases and J by 7 bases, with 9 bases between. CDR3 length: 13 residues. The CDR3 coding sequence is TGTGCCAGCAGTTTGCGAAGACTTGAAAAACTGTTTTTT. It codes for CASSLRRLEKLFF.

J is TRBJ2-2 and V is TRBV14; D is unclear. The ends were cut back, 3 bases at V and 7 bases at J, with 15 bases in the middle. Looked up from germline, CDR1 is SGHDN and CDR2 is FVKESK. The CDR3 is 15 amino acids. CDR3 sequence reads: CASSHNLPPGGELFF. The CDR3 region has the DNA TGTGCCAGCAGCCACAACCTACCCCCTGGCGGGGAGCTGTTTTTT.

This chain links TRBV7-9 with TRBJ2-3; 8 bases are a match to TRBD1. This CDR3 region has 14 residues. Germline values: CDR1 SEHNR, CDR2 FQNEAQ (reference sequence). Trimming cost V 5 bases and J 4 bases; bases outside gene matches: 5. This CDR3 reads CASSKDRGPDTQYF. CDR3 DNA sequence: TGTGCCAGCAGCAAAGACAGGGGCCCAGATACGCAGTATTTT.

This CDR3 is CASSMLDEQFF. CDR3 coding DNA: TGTGCCAGTAGTATGTTAGATGAGCAGTTCTTC. The chain couples TRBV19 to TRBJ2-1; no definite D call. This CDR3 spans 11 amino acids. Germline values: CDR1 LNHDA, CDR2 SQIVND (reference sequence). The V and J ends lost 3 bases and 8 bases respectively, with 5 bases between them.

The chain joins TRBV28 to TRBJ1-1; D gene unclear. V gave up 6 bases and J gave up 1 base, with 18 bases separating them. The CDR3 sequence is 16 residues long. Germline V gives CDR1 MDHEN, CDR2 SYDVKM. This CDR3 is CASRAIRTDKNTEAFF. For the CDR3, the DNA is TGTGCCAGCAGAGCCATACGTACCGACAAGAACACTGAAGCTTTCTTT.

The V and J genes are TRBV24-1 and TRBJ2-2; D unresolved. Germline values: CDR1 KGHDR, CDR2 SFDVKD. The CDR3 length is 15 residues. V lost 6 bases and J lost 3, with 13 bases in between. CDR3 loop: CATSPHVRDTGELFF. The CDR3 DNA follows: TGTGCCACCAGTCCCCATGTGCGCGACACCGGGGAGCTGTTTTTT.

The chain recombines TRBV20-1 with TRBJ1-1; no reliable D call. CDR1 is DFQATT and CDR2 is SNEGSKA in the germline V gene (reference sequence). Trimming stripped 3 bases from V and 3 bases from J, with 11 bases between. The CDR3 runs to 13 residues. The CDR3 region is CSASTPPDTEAFF. The CDR3 nucleotides are TGCAGTGCTAGTACCCCACCGGACACTGAAGCTTTCTTT.

V gene TRBV6-1 combines with J gene TRBJ1-5; possible D gene TRBD1, 5 bases. The CDR3 length is 14 residues. The V end lost 1 base, the J end lost 6 bases, and 10 bases lay between the germline ends. Germline V gene lookup returns CDR1 MNHNS and CDR2 SASEGT. CDR3 nucleotides: TGTGCCAGCAGTGAAGTGAGCGGGGGTCAGCCCCAGCATTTT. Amino acids: CASSEVSGGQPQHF.

The V and J genes are TRBV28 and TRBJ2-7, with 8 nucleotides matching TRBD1. V shed 6 bases and J 2 bases; nucleotides not matched to a gene: 6. The CDR3 consists of 14 residues. The V gene's germline CDR1 is MDHEN and CDR2 SYDVKM. DNA of the CDR3: TGTGCCAGCAGACGAGGACAGGGTACCTACGAGCAGTACTTC. It codes for CASRRGQGTYEQYF.

A single count supports this clone. V usage is TRBV19 and J usage is TRBJ2-7; D is unclear. V shed 5 bases and J shed 6 bases, with 14 bases lying between them. The CDR3 contains 13 residues. Germline V CDR1 and CDR2: LNHDA, SQIVND (reference sequence). The CDR3 coding sequence is TGTGCCAGTAGTCGAAACCCCACTTTCGAGCAGTACTTC. Its translation: CASSRNPTFEQYF.

The gene calls are TRBV18 and TRBJ1-4; TRBD1 might be the D (5 bases). The ends were cut back, 5 bases at V and 7 bases at J, with 20 bases in the middle. This CDR3 region has 16 residues. Germline V lookup: CDR1 KGHSH, CDR2 LQKENI. CDR3 nucleotide sequence: TGTGCCAGCTCATCGAGGACCGGGGGAGTTGGTGAAAAACTGTTTTTT. Translating gives CASSSRTGGVGEKLFF. The complete variable domain, with remaining parts taken from reference TRBV18 and TRBJ1-4, reads NAGVMQNPRHLVRRRGQEARLRCSPMKGHSHVYWYRQLPEEGLKFMVYLQKENIIDESGMPKERFSAEFPKEGPSILRIQQVVRGDSAAYFCASSSRTGGVGEKLFFGSGTQLSVL.

This sequence joins TRBV30 and TRBJ2-7, with 7 bases fitting TRBD1. Germline V lookup: CDR1 GTSNPN, CDR2 SVGIG (reference sequence). V shed 1 base and J 3 bases; nucleotides not matched to a gene: 12. This CDR3 is built from 16 residues. CDR3 in amino acids: CAWSGLEGQSYYEQYF. CDR3 nucleotide sequence: TGTGCCTGGAGTGGGTTAGAGGGACAGAGTTACTACGAGCAGTACTTC.

The rearrangement joins TRBV6-5 to TRBJ1-2; D is unclear. CDR3 length: 12 residues. CDR1 and CDR2 (germline): MNHEY, SVGAGI. V was trimmed by 5 bases and J by 7 bases, leaving 11 bases between them. The CDR3 DNA sequence: TGTGCCAGCAGTACGCAGGAGGGTGGCTACACCTTC. Protein: CASSTQEGGYTF.

The V gene is TRBV11-3, the J gene TRBJ1-1, with D perhaps TRBD1 (5 bases). This CDR3 region has 13 residues. The germline V gene has CDR1 SGHNT and CDR2 YENEEA. V shed 5 bases and J shed 2 bases, with 9 bases lying between them. In DNA, the CDR3 is TGTGCCAGCAGCCCTGGGGCAAACACTGAAGCTTTCTTT. Translating it yields CASSPGANTEAFF. Full variable domain (remainder filled in from reference TRBV11-3 and TRBJ1-1): EAGVVQSPRYKIIEKKQPVAFWCNPISGHNTLYWYLQNLGQGPELLIRYENEEAVDDSQLPKDRFSAERLKGVDSTLKIQPAELGDSAVYLCASSPGANTEAFFGQGTRLTVV.